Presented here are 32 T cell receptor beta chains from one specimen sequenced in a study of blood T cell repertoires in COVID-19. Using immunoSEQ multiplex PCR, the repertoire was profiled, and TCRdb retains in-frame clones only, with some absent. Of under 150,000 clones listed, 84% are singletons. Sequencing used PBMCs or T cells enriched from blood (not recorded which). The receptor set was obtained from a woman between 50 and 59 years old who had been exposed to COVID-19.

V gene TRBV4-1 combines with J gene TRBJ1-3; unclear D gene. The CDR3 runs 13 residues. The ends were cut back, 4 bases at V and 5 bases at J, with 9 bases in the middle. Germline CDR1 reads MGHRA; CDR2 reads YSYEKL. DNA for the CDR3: TGCGCCAGCAGCCCGGGTGATCGAAACACCATATATTTT. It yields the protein CASSPGDRNTIYF.

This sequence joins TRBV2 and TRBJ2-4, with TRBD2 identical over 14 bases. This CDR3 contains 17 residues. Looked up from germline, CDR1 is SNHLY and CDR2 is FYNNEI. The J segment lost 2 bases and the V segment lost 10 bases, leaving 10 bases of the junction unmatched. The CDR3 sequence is CATKGLAGAGTKNIQYF. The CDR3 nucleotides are TGTGCCACCAAGGGACTAGCGGGAGCGGGGACCAAAAACATTCAGTACTTC.

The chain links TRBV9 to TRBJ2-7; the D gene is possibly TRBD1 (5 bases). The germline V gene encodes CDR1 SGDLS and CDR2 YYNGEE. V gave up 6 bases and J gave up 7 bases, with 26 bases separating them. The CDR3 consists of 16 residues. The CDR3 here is CASNDGGASPLGEQYF. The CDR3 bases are TGTGCCAGCAACGACGGTGGGGCCTCTCCCCTAGGGGAGCAGTACTTC.

The CDR3 DNA reads TGTGCCAGCAGCTTGACTAGCCGCTCCCAAGAGACCCAGTACTTC. Translation gives CASSLTSRSQETQYF. V and J are TRBV5-4 and TRBJ2-5, with a weak D call TRBD2 (6 bases). This CDR3 is built from 15 residues. Trimming stripped 1 base from V and 1 base from J, with 11 bases between. Germline values: CDR1 SGHNT, CDR2 YYREEE (reference sequence).

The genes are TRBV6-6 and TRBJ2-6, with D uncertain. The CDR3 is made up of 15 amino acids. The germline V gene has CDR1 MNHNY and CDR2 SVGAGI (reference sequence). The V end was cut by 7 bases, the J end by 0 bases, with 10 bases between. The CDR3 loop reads CASTRSSSGANVLTF. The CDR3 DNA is TGTGCCAGCACTAGGTCGAGCTCTGGGGCCAACGTCCTGACTTTC.

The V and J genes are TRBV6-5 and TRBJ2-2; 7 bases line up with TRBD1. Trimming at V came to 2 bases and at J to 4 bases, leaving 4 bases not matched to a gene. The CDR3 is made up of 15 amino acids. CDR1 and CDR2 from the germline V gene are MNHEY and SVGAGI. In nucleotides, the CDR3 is TGTGCCAGCAGTTACAGGGGGCGCCCCACCGGGGAGCTGTTTTTT. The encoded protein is CASSYRGRPTGELFF.

The CDR3 DNA reads TGTGCCAGCAGCACCCAAGCGGCAGGGGGCGTCGGCTACACCTTC. This sequence encodes CASSTQAAGGVGYTF. This chain links TRBV9 with TRBJ1-2; 8 bases map to TRBD1. The junction had 13 bases not matched to a gene; V was cut back by 4 bases and J by 8 bases. In germline, CDR1 is SGDLS, CDR2 YYNGEE. CDR3 length: 15 residues.

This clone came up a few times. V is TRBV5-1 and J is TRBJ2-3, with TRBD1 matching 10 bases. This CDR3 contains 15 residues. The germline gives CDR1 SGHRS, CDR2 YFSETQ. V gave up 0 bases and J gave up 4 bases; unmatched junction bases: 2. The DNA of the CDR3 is TGCGCCAGCAGCTTGGCTGGGACAGGGGCAGATACGCAGTATTTT. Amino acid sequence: CASSLAGTGADTQYF.

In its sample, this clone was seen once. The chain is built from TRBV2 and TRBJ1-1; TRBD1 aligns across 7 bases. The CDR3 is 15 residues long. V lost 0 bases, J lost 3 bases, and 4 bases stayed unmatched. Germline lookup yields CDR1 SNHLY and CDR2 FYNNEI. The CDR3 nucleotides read TGTGCCAGCAGTGAAGCGCACACAGGGGACACTGAAGCTTTCTTT. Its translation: CASSEAHTGDTEAFF.

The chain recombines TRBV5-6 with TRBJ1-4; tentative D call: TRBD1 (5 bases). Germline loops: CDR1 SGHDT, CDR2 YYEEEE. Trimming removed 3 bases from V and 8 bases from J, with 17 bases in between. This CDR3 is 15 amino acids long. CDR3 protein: CASSSEGRGAEKLFF. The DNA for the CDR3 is TGTGCCAGCAGCTCGGAGGGGAGGGGAGCCGAAAAACTGTTTTTT.

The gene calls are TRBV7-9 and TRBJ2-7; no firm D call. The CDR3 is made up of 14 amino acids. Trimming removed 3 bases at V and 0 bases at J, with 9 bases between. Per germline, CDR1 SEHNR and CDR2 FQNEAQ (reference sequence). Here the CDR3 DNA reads TGTGCCAGCAGCTTGGGCCAGGCCTCCTACGAGCAGTACTTC. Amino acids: CASSLGQASYEQYF.

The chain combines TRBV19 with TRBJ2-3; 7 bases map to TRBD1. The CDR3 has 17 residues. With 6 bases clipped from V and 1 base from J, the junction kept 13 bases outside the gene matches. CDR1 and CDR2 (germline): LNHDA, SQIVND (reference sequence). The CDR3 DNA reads TGTGCCAGTAGCCCCATTTTAGGACAGGTCGGCACAGATACGCAGTATTTT. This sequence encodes CASSPILGQVGTDTQYF.

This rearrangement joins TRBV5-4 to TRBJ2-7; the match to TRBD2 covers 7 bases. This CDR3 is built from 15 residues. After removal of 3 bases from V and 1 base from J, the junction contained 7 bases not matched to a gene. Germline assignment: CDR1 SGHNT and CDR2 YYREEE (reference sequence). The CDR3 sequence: CASSSQLAPSYEQYF. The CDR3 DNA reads TGTGCCAGCAGCTCCCAACTAGCGCCTTCCTACGAGCAGTACTTC.

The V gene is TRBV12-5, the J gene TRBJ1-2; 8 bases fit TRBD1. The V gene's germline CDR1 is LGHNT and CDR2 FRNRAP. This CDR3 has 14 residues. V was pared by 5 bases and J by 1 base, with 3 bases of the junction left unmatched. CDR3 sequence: CASGRDRLNYGYTF. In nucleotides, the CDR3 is TGTGCTAGTGGTCGGGACAGGCTTAACTATGGCTACACCTTC. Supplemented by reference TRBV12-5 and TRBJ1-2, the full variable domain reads DARVTQTPRHKVTEMGQEVTMRCQPILGHNTVFWYRQTMMQGLELLAYFRNRAPLDDSGMPKDRFSAEMPDATLATLKIQPSEPRDSAVYFCASGRDRLNYGYTFGSGTRLTVV.

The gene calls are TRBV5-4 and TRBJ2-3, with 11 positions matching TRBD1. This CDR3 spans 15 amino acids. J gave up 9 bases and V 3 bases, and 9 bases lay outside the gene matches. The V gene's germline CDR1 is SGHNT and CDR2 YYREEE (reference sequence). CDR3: CASSSGTGGWKTQYF. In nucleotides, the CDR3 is TGTGCCAGCAGCTCCGGGACAGGGGGGTGGAAAACGCAGTATTTT. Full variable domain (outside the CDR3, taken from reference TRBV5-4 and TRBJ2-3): ETGVTQSPTHLIKTRGQQVTLRCSSQSGHNTVSWYQQALGQGPQFIFQYYREEENGRGNFPPRFSGLQFPNYSSELNVNALELDDSALYLCASSSGTGGWKTQYFGPGTRLTVL.

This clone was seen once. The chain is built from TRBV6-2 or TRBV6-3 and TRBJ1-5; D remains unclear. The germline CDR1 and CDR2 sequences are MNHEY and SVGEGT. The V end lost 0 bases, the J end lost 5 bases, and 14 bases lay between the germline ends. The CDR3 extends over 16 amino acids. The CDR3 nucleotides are TGTGCCAGCAGTTACTCGTATACGTTGCAGGATCAGCCCCAGCATTTT. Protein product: CASSYSYTLQDQPQHF.

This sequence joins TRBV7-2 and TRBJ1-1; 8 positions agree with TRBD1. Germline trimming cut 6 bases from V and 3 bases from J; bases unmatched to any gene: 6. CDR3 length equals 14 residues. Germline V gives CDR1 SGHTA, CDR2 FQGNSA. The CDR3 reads CASSPGGGYTEAFF. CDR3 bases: TGTGCCAGCAGTCCAGGGGGCGGGTACACTGAAGCTTTCTTT.

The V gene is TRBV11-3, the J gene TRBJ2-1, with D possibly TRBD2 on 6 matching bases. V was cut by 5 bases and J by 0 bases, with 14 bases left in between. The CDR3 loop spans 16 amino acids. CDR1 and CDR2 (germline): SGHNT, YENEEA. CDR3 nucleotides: TGTGCCAGCAGCCCCGGGGGACTCAGCTCCTACAATGAGCAGTTCTTC. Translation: CASSPGGLSSYNEQFF. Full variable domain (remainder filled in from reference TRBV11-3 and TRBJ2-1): EAGVVQSPRYKIIEKKQPVAFWCNPISGHNTLYWYLQNLGQGPELLIRYENEEAVDDSQLPKDRFSAERLKGVDSTLKIQPAELGDSAVYLCASSPGGLSSYNEQFFGPGTRLTVL.

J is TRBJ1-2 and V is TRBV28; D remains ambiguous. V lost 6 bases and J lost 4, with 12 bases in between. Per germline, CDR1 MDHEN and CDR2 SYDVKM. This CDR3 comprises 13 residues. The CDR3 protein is CASSPVFPYGYTF. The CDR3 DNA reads TGTGCCAGCAGCCCAGTTTTCCCCTATGGCTACACCTTC.

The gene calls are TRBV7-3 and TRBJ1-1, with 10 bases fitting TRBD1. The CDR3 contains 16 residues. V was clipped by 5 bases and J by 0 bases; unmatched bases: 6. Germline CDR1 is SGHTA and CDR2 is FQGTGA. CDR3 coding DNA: TGTGCCAGCAGCCCTGGGACAGGGGTTGTGAACACTGAAGCTTTCTTT. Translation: CASSPGTGVVNTEAFF.

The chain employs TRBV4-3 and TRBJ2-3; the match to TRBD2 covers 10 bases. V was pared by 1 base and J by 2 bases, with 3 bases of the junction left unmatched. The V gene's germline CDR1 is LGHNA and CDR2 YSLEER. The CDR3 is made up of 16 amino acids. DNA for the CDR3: TGCGCCAGCAGCCAAGGGCTAGCGGGAGCCACAGATACGCAGTATTTT. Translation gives CASSQGLAGATDTQYF.

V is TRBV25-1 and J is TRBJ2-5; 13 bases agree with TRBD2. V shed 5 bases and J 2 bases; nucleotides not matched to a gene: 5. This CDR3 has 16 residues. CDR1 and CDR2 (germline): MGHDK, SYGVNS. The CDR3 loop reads CASSPLGLAGQETQYF. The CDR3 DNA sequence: TGTGCCAGCAGTCCGCTGGGACTAGCGGGACAAGAGACCCAGTACTTC. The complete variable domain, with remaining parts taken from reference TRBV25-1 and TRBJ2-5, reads EADIYQTPRYLVIGTGKKITLECSQTMGHDKMYWYQQDPGMELHLIHYSYGVNSTEKGDLSSESTVSRIRTEHFPLTLESARPSHTSQYLCASSPLGLAGQETQYFGPGTRLLVL.

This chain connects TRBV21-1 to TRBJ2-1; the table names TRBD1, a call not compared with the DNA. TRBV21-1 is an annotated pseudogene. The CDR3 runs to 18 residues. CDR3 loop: CASSKEDSGTGNGNEQFF. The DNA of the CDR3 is TGTGCCAGCAGCAAAGAGGACTCTGGGACAGGGAACGGCAATGAGCAGTTCTTC.

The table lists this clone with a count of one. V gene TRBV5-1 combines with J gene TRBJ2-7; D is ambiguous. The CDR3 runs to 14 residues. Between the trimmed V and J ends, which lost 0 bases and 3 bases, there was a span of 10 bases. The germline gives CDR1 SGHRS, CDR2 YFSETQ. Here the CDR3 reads CASSLAGQFYEQYF. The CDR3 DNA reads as TGCGCCAGCAGCTTGGCGGGTCAGTTCTACGAGCAGTACTTC.

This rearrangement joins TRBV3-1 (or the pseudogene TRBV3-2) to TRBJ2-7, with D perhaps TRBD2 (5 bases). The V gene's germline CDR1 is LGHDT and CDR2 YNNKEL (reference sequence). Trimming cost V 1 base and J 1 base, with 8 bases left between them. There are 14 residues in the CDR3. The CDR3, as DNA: TGTGCCAGCAGCCAAGTAAGCGGTTCCTACGAGCAGTACTTC. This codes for CASSQVSGSYEQYF.

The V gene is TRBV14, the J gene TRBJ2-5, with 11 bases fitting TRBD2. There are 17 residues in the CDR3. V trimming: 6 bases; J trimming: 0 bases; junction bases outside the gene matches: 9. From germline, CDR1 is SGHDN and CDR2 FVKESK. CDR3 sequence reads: CASSPGQLAGDQETQYF. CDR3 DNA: TGTGCCAGCAGTCCAGGCCAACTAGCGGGGGACCAAGAGACCCAGTACTTC. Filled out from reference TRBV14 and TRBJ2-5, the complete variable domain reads EAGVTQFPSHSVIEKGQTVTLRCDPISGHDNLYWYRRVMGKEIKFLLHFVKESKQDESGMPNNRFLAERTGGTYSTLKVQPAELEDSGVYFCASSPGQLAGDQETQYFGPGTRLLVL.

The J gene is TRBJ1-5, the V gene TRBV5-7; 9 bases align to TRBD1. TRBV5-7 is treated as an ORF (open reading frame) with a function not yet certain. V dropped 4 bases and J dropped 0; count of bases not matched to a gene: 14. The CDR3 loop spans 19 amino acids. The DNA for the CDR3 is TGTGCCAGCAGCGTTAGGCCGGGACAGGGCGTTGATAGCAATCAGCCCCAGCATTTT. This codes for CASSVRPGQGVDSNQPQHF.

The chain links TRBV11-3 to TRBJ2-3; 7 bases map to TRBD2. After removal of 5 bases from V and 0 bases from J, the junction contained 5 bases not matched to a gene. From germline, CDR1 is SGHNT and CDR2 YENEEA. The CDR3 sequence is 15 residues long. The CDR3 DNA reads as TGTGCCAGCAGCCCCGGTAGCGGGAGCACAGATACGCAGTATTTT. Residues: CASSPGSGSTDTQYF.

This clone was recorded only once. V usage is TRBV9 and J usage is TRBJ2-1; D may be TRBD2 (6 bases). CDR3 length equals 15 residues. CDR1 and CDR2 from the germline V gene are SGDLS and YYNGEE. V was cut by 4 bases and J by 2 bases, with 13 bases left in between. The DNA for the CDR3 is TGTGCCAGCAGCCCATGGGGAGGAACCTACAATGAGCAGTTCTTC. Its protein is CASSPWGGTYNEQFF.

Here the CDR3 DNA reads TGTGCCAGTAGTATCTTAGCTCACAGGCGAGATCAGCCCCAGCATTTT. Translating it yields CASSILAHRRDQPQHF. This chain uses TRBV19 with TRBJ1-5; possibly TRBD1 for D (5 bases). The V gene lost 3 bases and the J gene lost 5 bases, with 17 bases spanning the gap. This CDR3 spans 16 amino acids. Germline lookup yields CDR1 LNHDA and CDR2 SQIVND (reference sequence).

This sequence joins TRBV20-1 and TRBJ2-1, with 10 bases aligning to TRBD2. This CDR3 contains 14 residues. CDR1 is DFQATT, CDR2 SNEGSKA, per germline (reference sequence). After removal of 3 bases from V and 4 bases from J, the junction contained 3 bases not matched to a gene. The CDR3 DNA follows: TGCAGTGCTAGTGGGACTAGCGCATACAATGAGCAGTTCTTC. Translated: CSASGTSAYNEQFF.

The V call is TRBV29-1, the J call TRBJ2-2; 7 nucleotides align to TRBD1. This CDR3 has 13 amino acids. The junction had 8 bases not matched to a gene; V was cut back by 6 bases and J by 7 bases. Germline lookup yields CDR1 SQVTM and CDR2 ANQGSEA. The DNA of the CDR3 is TGCAGCGTCCTTAGGGGGCTCGGCGGGGAGCTGTTTTTT. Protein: CSVLRGLGGELFF.